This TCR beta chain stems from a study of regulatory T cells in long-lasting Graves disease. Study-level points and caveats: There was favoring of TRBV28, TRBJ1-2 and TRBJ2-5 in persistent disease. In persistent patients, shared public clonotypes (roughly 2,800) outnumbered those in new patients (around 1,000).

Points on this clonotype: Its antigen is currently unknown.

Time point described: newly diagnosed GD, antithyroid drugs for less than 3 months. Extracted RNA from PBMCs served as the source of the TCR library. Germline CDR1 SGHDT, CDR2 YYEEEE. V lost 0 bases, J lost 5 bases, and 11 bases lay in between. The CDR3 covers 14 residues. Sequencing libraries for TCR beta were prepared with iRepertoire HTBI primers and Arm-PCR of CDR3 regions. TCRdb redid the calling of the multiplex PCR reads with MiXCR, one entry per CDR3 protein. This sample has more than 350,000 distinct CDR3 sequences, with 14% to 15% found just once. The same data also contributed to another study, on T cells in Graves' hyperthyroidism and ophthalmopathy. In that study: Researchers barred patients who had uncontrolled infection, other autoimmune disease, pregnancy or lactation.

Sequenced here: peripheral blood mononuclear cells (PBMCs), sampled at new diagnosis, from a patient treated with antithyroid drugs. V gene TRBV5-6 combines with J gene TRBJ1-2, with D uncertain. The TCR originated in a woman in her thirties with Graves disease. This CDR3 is CASSLDTGTYGYTF. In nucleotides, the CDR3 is TGTGCCAGCAGCTTGGACACGGGAACTTATGGCTACACCTTC.